This T cell receptor (beta chain) was obtained from a study of cytomegalovirus exposure and HLA in healthy donors. Study outcomes and limitations: Fewer N-insertions than the roughly 670-donor mean were reportedly shown by an Asian-associated ancestry cluster in a later analysis.

A note on this clone: Its target is not known. At one end the junction does not follow the germline gene, possibly because of a read error.

The V gene's germline CDR1 is MDHEN and CDR2 SYDVKM. The CDR3 extends over 16 amino acids. Use of 60 Vbeta and 13 Jbeta primers characterized the PCR. The repertoire was sequenced with immunoSEQ multiplex PCR; TCRdb's copy has only in-frame clones and lacks some. The table includes about 130,000 clones, 65% to 75% detected once. The specimen was PBMCs. This chain connects TRBV28 to TRBJ2-3; 8 bases fit TRBD1. The receptor was isolated from a man aged 35 to 55 in good health and CMV-seropositive. Here the CDR3 reads CASSPFPQGGTDTQYF. For the CDR3, the DNA is TGTGCCAGCAGTCCCTTTCCACAGGGGGGCACGGATACGCAGTATTTT. The variable domain in full, completed from reference TRBV28 and TRBJ2-3, reads DVKVTQSSRYLVKRTGEKVFLECVQDMDHENMFWYRQDPGLGLRLIYFSYDVKMKEKGDIPEGYSVSREKKERFSLILESASTNQTSMYLCASSPFPQGGTDTQYFGPGTRLTVL.